Below, 24 T cell receptor beta chains from the same sample are listed, as sequenced in a study of blood T cell repertoires in COVID-19. Sequencing was performed with immunoSEQ multiplex PCR; in TCRdb, only in-frame clones are kept and a portion is missing. This sample has about 140,000 clones; just over 85% occur once, and the top ten carry around 8.2%. The sample consisted of peripheral blood. These receptors came from a woman aged 60-75 years with acute or convalescent COVID-19.

The chain carries TRBV30 and TRBJ1-5, with 8 bases that match TRBD1. This CDR3 has 14 residues. V lost 2 bases to trimming and J lost 7 bases; unmatched junction nucleotides: 7. Per germline, CDR1 GTSNPN and CDR2 SVGIG (reference sequence). The CDR3 reads CAWSTGQGEQPQHF. In DNA form, the CDR3 reads TGTGCCTGGAGTACCGGACAGGGAGAACAGCCCCAGCATTTT.

The chain joins TRBV11-3 to TRBJ2-3; 11 bases line up with TRBD2. Looked up from germline, CDR1 is SGHNT and CDR2 is YENEEA. CDR3 length equals 17 residues. V shed 5 bases, J shed 3 bases, and the junction held 10 bases outside the gene matches. The DNA for the CDR3 is TGTGCCAGCAGCATTAGGACTAGCGGGTCTACTACAGATACGCAGTATTTT. Translation gives CASSIRTSGSTTDTQYF.

This sequence joins TRBV9 and TRBJ1-6; 10 nucleotides agree with TRBD1. The CDR3 consists of 15 residues. With 0 bases clipped from V and 7 bases from J, the junction kept 1 base outside the gene matches. The germline V gene encodes CDR1 SGDLS and CDR2 YYNGEE. DNA of the CDR3: TGTGCCAGCAGCGTAGGACAGGGGGCGAATTCACCCCTCCACTTT. Its protein is CASSVGQGANSPLHF.

The chain links TRBV27 to TRBJ2-1; TRBD2 agrees at 8 bases. Germline CDR1 reads MNHEY; CDR2 reads SMNVEV (reference sequence). J gave up 7 bases and V 6 bases, and 23 bases lay outside the gene matches. The CDR3 has 19 residues. CDR3 in amino acids: CASRPYKYGGGLSENEQFF. For the CDR3, the DNA is TGTGCCAGCAGGCCATATAAATACGGGGGGGGGCTATCGGAAAATGAGCAGTTCTTC.

The chain employs TRBV5-6 and TRBJ1-1, with 8 bases identical to TRBD1. Per germline, CDR1 SGHDT and CDR2 YYEEEE. J gave up 3 bases and V 0 bases, and 10 bases lay outside the gene matches. The CDR3 covers 17 residues. The CDR3 DNA sequence: TGTGCCAGCAGCTTGGCCAAGGGCAGGGGGCGCGACACTGAAGCTTTCTTT. It translates to CASSLAKGRGRDTEAFF. Full variable domain (rest looked up from reference TRBV5-6 and TRBJ1-1): DAGVTQSPTHLIKTRGQQVTLRCSPKSGHDTVSWYQQALGQGPQFIFQYYEEEERQRGNFPDRFSGHQFPNYSSELNVNALLLGDSALYLCASSLAKGRGRDTEAFFGQGTRLTVV.

This chain connects TRBV24-1 to TRBJ2-5; 10 bases agree with TRBD1. Germline trimming cut 5 bases from V and 4 bases from J; bases unmatched to any gene: 3. Germline loops: CDR1 KGHDR, CDR2 SFDVKD. CDR3 size: 14 residues. DNA of the CDR3: TGTGCCACCAGTGGACAGGGGGCCGGAGAGACCCAGTACTTC. Protein product: CATSGQGAGETQYF.

The gene calls are TRBV11-3 and TRBJ2-1; D is perhaps TRBD1 (7 bases). The CDR3 totals 17 residues. Deletions cut 0 bases from V and 6 bases from J, with 18 bases between. The germline gives CDR1 SGHNT, CDR2 YENEEA. The CDR3 reads CASSLDHSWQGGNEQFF. The CDR3 nucleotides read TGTGCCAGCAGCTTAGATCACAGTTGGCAGGGGGGCAATGAGCAGTTCTTC.

The chain is built from TRBV28 and TRBJ2-1, with D possibly being TRBD2 (6 bases). Trimming took 5 bases from V and 14 from J, leaving 16 bases between them. CDR3 length: 12 amino acids. The germline gives CDR1 MDHEN, CDR2 SYDVKM. In DNA form, the CDR3 reads TGTGCCAGCAGTGAAGGGAGTGCGGGGAAGTTCTTC. Translated: CASSEGSAGKFF.

The chain employs TRBV19 and TRBJ2-1; TRBD1 aligns across 8 bases. V gave up 8 bases and J gave up 6 bases; unmatched junction bases: 12. The CDR3 sequence is 15 residues long. Germline CDR1 LNHDA, CDR2 SQIVND (reference sequence). In nucleotides, the CDR3 is TGTGCCAGTGAGATGCGGACAGGGTTCTCCAATGAGCAGTTCTTC. Translating it yields CASEMRTGFSNEQFF.

This rearrangement joins TRBV7-3 to TRBJ2-7; 13 bases fit TRBD2. V shed 2 bases, J shed 5 bases, and the junction held 3 bases outside the gene matches. The CDR3 has 15 residues. Looked up from germline, CDR1 is SGHTA and CDR2 is FQGTGA. The CDR3 region is CASSLSGTSGDEQYF. DNA for the CDR3: TGTGCCAGCAGCTTATCGGGGACTAGCGGGGACGAGCAGTACTTC.

The chain is built from TRBV24-1 and TRBJ2-5; 8 nucleotides align to TRBD2. Germline CDR1 and CDR2: KGHDR and SFDVKD. Unmatched junction bases numbered 5, after V lost 5 bases and J lost 1 base. The CDR3 contains 15 residues. CDR3 bases: TGTGCCACCAGTGCTTCGGGGGGGCCCCAAGAGACCCAGTACTTC. This gives the protein CATSASGGPQETQYF.

The rearrangement uses TRBV15 and TRBJ2-1; D is possibly TRBD2 (5 bases). Trimming removed 1 base at V and 6 bases at J, with 13 bases between. Germline V gene data show CDR1 as LNHNV and CDR2 as YYDKDF (reference sequence). This CDR3 has 15 residues. CDR3 nucleotide sequence: TGTGCCACCAGCAGAGCCCCGGGATATGGCAATGAGCAGTTCTTC. Translation: CATSRAPGYGNEQFF.

The chain employs TRBV11-2 and TRBJ2-3; unclear D gene. CDR1 is SGHAT, CDR2 FQNNGV, per germline. With 1 base removed from V and 2 bases from J, the gap between germline ends came to 7 bases. The CDR3 totals 14 residues. CDR3 coding DNA: TGTGCCAGCAGCTTAGCAGTTCCCACAGATACGCAGTATTTT. It yields the protein CASSLAVPTDTQYF.

V usage is TRBV5-6 and J usage is TRBJ1-2; TRBD1 matches 8 bases. Germline CDR1 and CDR2: SGHDT and YYEEEE. The CDR3 sequence is 15 residues long. V gave up 3 bases and J gave up 6 bases; unmatched junction bases: 10. This CDR3 is CASSWTGRSMDGYTF. The CDR3 nucleotides read TGTGCCAGCAGCTGGACAGGGAGAAGCATGGATGGCTACACCTTC.

This clone was recorded once. This sequence joins TRBV5-6 and TRBJ2-3, with a weak D call TRBD2 (6 bases). This CDR3 is built from 16 residues. V lost 2 bases and J 2 bases, leaving 15 bases between the germline ends. Germline V gene sequence: CDR1 SGHDT, CDR2 YYEEEE. CDR3 loop: CASSLPPGRDTDTQYF. The CDR3 bases are TGTGCCAGCAGCTTACCCCCGGGGCGGGACACAGATACGCAGTATTTT. The variable domain in full, completed from reference TRBV5-6 and TRBJ2-3, reads DAGVTQSPTHLIKTRGQQVTLRCSPKSGHDTVSWYQQALGQGPQFIFQYYEEEERQRGNFPDRFSGHQFPNYSSELNVNALLLGDSALYLCASSLPPGRDTDTQYFGPGTRLTVL.

The chain joins TRBV3-1 (or the pseudogene TRBV3-2) to TRBJ1-2, with TRBD1 identical over 7 bases. Trimming took 3 bases from V and 8 from J; bases not matched to a gene: 9. Germline-derived CDR1 and CDR2 are LGHDT and YNNKEL (reference sequence). This CDR3 has 14 residues. CDR3 DNA sequence: TGTGCCAGCAGCCATCGGGACAGCCTAGTCGGCTACACCTTC. Residues: CASSHRDSLVGYTF.

The CDR3 DNA reads TGTGCCAGCAGCTTGGGGACTGGTTACTACGAGCAGTACTTC. This encodes CASSLGTGYYEQYF. This chain links TRBV11-3 with TRBJ2-7; the D gene is possibly TRBD2 (6 bases). Per the germline V gene, CDR1 is SGHNT and CDR2 is YENEEA. The CDR3 has 14 amino acids. With 3 bases removed from V and 3 bases from J, the gap between germline ends came to 12 bases.

This sequence joins TRBV5-1 and TRBJ1-1; D is unresolved. V was pared by 0 bases and J by 3 bases, with 12 bases between. CDR1 and CDR2 (germline): SGHRS, YFSETQ. This CDR3 has 15 amino acids. CDR3 DNA: TGCGCCAGCAGCTTGGAAGGGTGGGGAGACACTGAAGCTTTCTTT. It codes for CASSLEGWGDTEAFF.

Notes on this clone: This may arise from a read error, as a much more abundant clone is one base away. V and J are TRBV4-2 and TRBJ2-3; 11 nucleotides align to TRBD2. The germline V gene has CDR1 LGHNA and CDR2 YNFKEQ. Trimming cost V 0 bases and J 1 base; bases outside gene matches: 0. The CDR3 consists of 16 residues. CDR3 nucleotide sequence: TGTGCCAGCAGCCAAGAACTAGCGGGGGGCACAGATACGCAGTATTTT. Protein product: CASSQELAGGTDTQYF.

The rearrangement joins TRBV20-1 to TRBJ1-1; possibly TRBD1 for D (6 bases). This CDR3 region has 14 residues. Germline lookup yields CDR1 DFQATT and CDR2 SNEGSKA (reference sequence). Trimming removed 3 bases at V and 2 bases at J, with 13 bases between. The CDR3 bases are TGCAGTGCTAGTACAGGGTCCCTTAACACTGAAGCTTTCTTT. It codes for CSASTGSLNTEAFF.

The J gene is TRBJ1-3, the V gene TRBV19; D call uncertain. This CDR3 is built from 15 residues. Looked up from germline, CDR1 is LNHDA and CDR2 is SQIVND (reference sequence). Deletions cut 6 bases from V and 1 base from J, with 13 bases between. Written as DNA, the CDR3 is TGTGCCAGTAGCCAGCTAGGATCTTCTGGAAACACCATATATTTT. It codes for CASSQLGSSGNTIYF.

The rearrangement uses TRBV12-3 or TRBV12-4 and TRBJ2-7; maybe TRBD1 (6 bases). The CDR3 covers 11 residues. V was trimmed by 3 bases and J by 12 bases, leaving 12 bases between them. The CDR3 loop reads CASSFGGAGYF. The CDR3 DNA reads as TGTGCCAGCAGTTTTGGGGGCGCGGGGTACTTC.

This clone was recorded once. The chain combines TRBV10-3 with TRBJ2-1; 9 bases line up with TRBD1. V dropped 4 bases and J dropped 7; count of bases not matched to a gene: 8. This CDR3 has 15 residues. Germline-derived CDR1 and CDR2 are ENHRY and SYGVKD. The CDR3 nucleotides are TGTGCCATCAGTGCCTCCGGGACAGGGCAGAATGAGCAGTTCTTC. Protein: CAISASGTGQNEQFF.

Details on this clone: Other DNA sequences of this sample code for an identical CDR3. The rearrangement uses TRBV10-2 and TRBJ1-1, with D perhaps TRBD1 (6 bases). The V gene lost 2 bases and the J gene lost 8 bases, with 12 bases spanning the gap. Per the germline V gene, CDR1 is WSHSY and CDR2 is SAAADI. The CDR3 loop spans 13 amino acids. The CDR3 loop is CASSERGNTEAFF. CDR3 sequence (DNA): TGCGCCAGCAGTGAGAGGGGGAATACCGAAGCTTTCTTT.